What follows are 22 T cell receptor beta chains derived from one specimen sequenced in a study of cytomegalovirus exposure and HLA in healthy donors. The PCR contained 60 Vbeta and 13 Jbeta primers. Sequencing was performed with immunoSEQ multiplex PCR; in TCRdb, only in-frame clones are kept and a portion is missing. The top ten clones hold approximately 5.1% of a sample with more than 130,000 clones, approximately 80% of them seen once. Sequencing used PBMCs. The receptors were sampled from a male donor in good health and CMV-seronegative.

The chain employs TRBV11-2 and TRBJ2-5; a possible D gene is TRBD1 (5 bases). The germline CDR1 and CDR2 sequences are SGHAT and FQNNGV. V shed 0 bases and J shed 5 bases, with 13 bases lying between them. The CDR3 totals 15 residues. CDR3 nucleotide sequence: TGTGCCAGCAGCTTAGACGGCAGGGTCCAGGAGACCCAGTACTTC. The encoded protein is CASSLDGRVQETQYF.

The chain combines TRBV6-5 with TRBJ2-1; no definite D call. Between the trimmed V and J ends, which lost 6 bases and 4 bases, there was a span of 10 bases. Germline lookup yields CDR1 MNHEY and CDR2 SVGAGI. This CDR3 is 13 amino acids long. CDR3 sequence reads: CASSPDMYNEQFF. In DNA, the CDR3 is TGTGCCAGCAGCCCCGACATGTACAATGAGCAGTTCTTC.

A few counts support this clone. The chain is built from TRBV4-3 and TRBJ1-3; D not resolved. This CDR3 spans 14 amino acids. V gave up 0 bases and J gave up 4 bases, with 7 bases separating them. Germline V gene data show CDR1 as LGHNA and CDR2 as YSLEER. DNA for the CDR3: TGCGCCAGCAGCCAAGATTGGCAGGGAAACACCATATATTTT. Translated, it gives CASSQDWQGNTIYF.

The chain carries TRBV7-2 and TRBJ2-5; TRBD1 aligns across 7 bases. V trimming: 5 bases; J trimming: 2 bases; junction bases outside the gene matches: 11. From germline, CDR1 is SGHTA and CDR2 FQGNSA. The CDR3 loop spans 16 amino acids. As DNA, the CDR3 is TGTGCCAGCAGCAATTCAGGACCGGGACAGCAAGAGACCCAGTACTTC. This encodes CASSNSGPGQQETQYF. Full variable domain (missing parts from reference TRBV7-2 and TRBJ2-5): GAGVSQSPSNKVTEKGKDVELRCDPISGHTALYWYRQSLGQGLEFLIYFQGNSAPDKSGLPSDRFSAERTGGSVSTLTIQRTQQEDSAVYLCASSNSGPGQQETQYFGPGTRLLVL.

J is TRBJ2-3 and V is TRBV27, with 15 nucleotides matching TRBD2. Trimming removed 5 bases from V and 6 bases from J; junction bases left unmatched: 21. The CDR3 consists of 21 residues. Germline V CDR1 and CDR2: MNHEY, SMNVEV (reference sequence). CDR3 region: CASSRKGSQGLAGGARDTQYF. The DNA of the CDR3 is TGTGCCAGCAGTCGGAAGGGGAGTCAGGGACTAGCGGGGGGTGCCCGGGATACGCAGTATTTT.

The chain recombines TRBV28 with TRBJ2-4; the match to TRBD2 covers 8 bases. Germline V gene sequence: CDR1 MDHEN, CDR2 SYDVKM. The J segment lost 0 bases and the V segment lost 7 bases, leaving 8 bases of the junction unmatched. The CDR3 is 16 amino acids. Here the CDR3 DNA reads TGTGCCAGCACCAATGGACTAGCTGCAGCCAAAAACATTCAGTACTTC. This encodes CASTNGLAAAKNIQYF.

Worth noting for this clone: One end of the junction varies from germline; a read error may be responsible. This chain uses TRBV4-3 with TRBJ2-5; 10 bases line up with TRBD2. Germline CDR1 and CDR2: LGHNA and YSLEER. The length of the CDR3 is 15 residues. The chain's CDR3 is CASSQDISGGALMHF. DNA for the CDR3: TGCGCCAGCAGCCAAGATATAAGCGGGGGGGCCCTTATGCACTTC.

The chain carries TRBV7-9 and TRBJ2-5; no clear D gene. V lost 5 bases to trimming and J lost 1 base, with 23 bases between them. The germline V gene encodes CDR1 SEHNR and CDR2 FQNEAQ (reference sequence). The CDR3 length is 18 residues. For the CDR3, the DNA is TGTGCCAGCAGCAGACGCACCGGCGGAGCATCCTCCCAAGAGACCCAGTACTTC. Protein product: CASSRRTGGASSQETQYF.

The chain has TRBV7-9 and TRBJ1-1; 9 nucleotides agree with TRBD1. V shed 8 bases, J shed 3 bases, and the junction held 7 bases outside the gene matches. Germline V gene sequence: CDR1 SEHNR, CDR2 FQNEAQ (reference sequence). This CDR3 has 14 amino acids. CDR3 sequence (DNA): TGTGCCAGCGGACAGGGGAATCGGGACACTGAAGCTTTCTTT. Its protein is CASGQGNRDTEAFF.

The chain recombines TRBV7-3 with TRBJ2-1, with D possibly being TRBD1 (6 bases). Trimming cost V 5 bases and J 9 bases, with 17 bases left between them. CDR1 is SGHTA, CDR2 FQGTGA, per germline. CDR3 length equals 14 residues. CDR3 loop: CASSQGPVGSEQFF. CDR3 bases: TGTGCCAGCAGCCAGGGGCCAGTAGGAAGTGAGCAGTTCTTC. The full variable domain, completed using reference TRBV7-3 and TRBJ2-1, is GAGVSQTPSNKVTEKGKYVELRCDPISGHTALYWYRQSLGQGPEFLIYFQGTGAADDSGLPNDRFFAVRPEGSVSTLKIQRTERGDSAVYLCASSQGPVGSEQFFGPGTRLTVL.

The rearrangement links TRBV27 to TRBJ2-6, with 8 bases aligning to TRBD1. Unmatched junction bases numbered 12, after V lost 4 bases and J lost 4 bases. Per the germline V gene, CDR1 is MNHEY and CDR2 is SMNVEV (reference sequence). The CDR3 runs 18 residues. The CDR3 protein is CASSSDRVPRAGANVLTF. DNA for the CDR3: TGTGCCAGCAGTTCGGACAGGGTCCCACGAGCCGGGGCCAACGTCCTGACTTTC.

The chain combines TRBV6-4 with TRBJ2-3; 9 bases are a match to TRBD2. The CDR3 spans 14 residues. V gave up 4 bases and J gave up 2 bases; unmatched junction bases: 1. CDR1 is MRHNA, CDR2 SNTAGT, per germline. CDR3 residues: CASSGGGATDTQYF. The CDR3 bases are TGTGCCAGCAGTGGCGGGGGGGCCACAGATACGCAGTATTTT.

CDR3 DNA: TGTGCCACCAGCAGAGATCAGACCCGGACTGGCTCTGGAAACACCATATATTTT. It translates to CATSRDQTRTGSGNTIYF. The rearrangement joins TRBV15 to TRBJ1-3; D uncertain. CDR1 LNHNV and CDR2 YYDKDF come from the germline V gene (reference sequence). The CDR3 covers 18 residues. The V end was cut by 0 bases, the J end by 0 bases, with 15 bases between. Full variable domain (outside the CDR3, taken from reference TRBV15 and TRBJ1-3): DAMVIQNPRYQVTQFGKPVTLSCSQTLNHNVMYWYQQKSSQAPKLLFHYYDKDFNNEADTPDNFQSRRPNTSFCFLDIRSPGLGDTAMYLCATSRDQTRTGSGNTIYFGEGSWLTVV.

The rearrangement uses TRBV9 and TRBJ2-7; 7 positions match TRBD2. The CDR3 contains 14 residues. CDR1 and CDR2 from the germline V gene are SGDLS and YYNGEE. The V and J ends lost 1 base and 2 bases, in that order; junction bases with no gene match: 3. As DNA, the CDR3 is TGTGCCAGCAGCGTAATGGCGGGAGCCTACGAGCAGTACTTC. Translating gives CASSVMAGAYEQYF.

The rearrangement joins TRBV10-2 to TRBJ1-1, with D perhaps TRBD1 (6 bases). The CDR3 consists of 12 residues. The V gene lost 9 bases and the J gene lost 6 bases, with 14 bases spanning the gap. Germline-derived CDR1 and CDR2 are WSHSY and SAAADI. The DNA of the CDR3 is TGCGCCAGTACCCCAGGGGTACCTGAAGCTTTCTTT. Translation gives CASTPGVPEAFF.

V usage is TRBV5-1 and J usage is TRBJ2-7, with TRBD2 matching 9 bases. Germline CDR1 SGHRS, CDR2 YFSETQ. The V segment lost 3 bases and the J segment 2 bases; nucleotides outside the gene matches: 6. This CDR3 has 15 amino acids. Here the CDR3 DNA reads TGCGCCAGCAGCTGGCGGGCGGGAGGGCCCTACGAGCAGTACTTC. Residues: CASSWRAGGPYEQYF.

The chain links TRBV5-1 to TRBJ1-4; TRBD1 matches 7 bases. This CDR3 spans 15 amino acids. Germline V gene lookup returns CDR1 SGHRS and CDR2 YFSETQ. The junction had 10 bases not matched to a gene; V was cut back by 4 bases and J by 7 bases. The chain's CDR3 is CASSTLTGSTEKLFF. CDR3 sequence (DNA): TGCGCCAGCAGCACCTTGACAGGGTCGACTGAAAAACTGTTTTTT.

V and J are TRBV6-6 and TRBJ2-5; possible D gene TRBD1, 6 bases. Germline-derived CDR1 and CDR2 are MNHNY and SVGAGI (reference sequence). This CDR3 is 12 amino acids long. Trimming left V 5 bases short and J 4 bases short, with 8 bases between. The CDR3 bases are TGTGCCAGCAGTCAGGACAGAGAGACCCAGTACTTC. It is translated as CASSQDRETQYF.

The chain combines TRBV7-9 with TRBJ2-2; tentative D call: TRBD1 (6 bases). The germline V gene has CDR1 SEHNR and CDR2 FQNEAQ (reference sequence). The CDR3 extends over 17 amino acids. The ends were cut back, 5 bases at V and 2 bases at J, with 18 bases in the middle. For the CDR3, the DNA is TGTGCCAGCAGCCCGAGCGGAAGGGGGACAAACACCGGGGAGCTGTTTTTT. It is translated as CASSPSGRGTNTGELFF.

This chain connects TRBV7-9 to TRBJ2-3; D unresolved. Germline CDR1 and CDR2: SEHNR and FQNEAQ (reference sequence). The CDR3 loop spans 13 amino acids. V was cut by 5 bases and J by 5 bases, with 11 bases left in between. The CDR3 coding sequence is TGTGCCAGCAGCATCGGTGGCGGAGATACGCAGTATTTT. Its protein product is CASSIGGGDTQYF. Together with reference TRBV7-9 and TRBJ2-3, the CDR3 gives the full variable domain: DTGVSQNPRHKITKRGQNVTFRCDPISEHNRLYWYRQTLGQGPEFLTYFQNEAQLEKSRLLSDRFSAERPKGSFSTLEIQRTEQGDSAMYLCASSIGGGDTQYFGPGTRLTVL.

This clone was picked up a small number of times. V and J are TRBV5-4 and TRBJ2-3; TRBD1 might be the D (5 bases). Germline V gene lookup returns CDR1 SGHNT and CDR2 YYREEE (reference sequence). Trimming took off 1 base at V and 3 bases at J, with 6 bases between the two ends. The CDR3 spans 13 residues. CDR3 sequence (DNA): TGTGCCAGCAGCTTGAGGGGAACAGATACGCAGTATTTT. Translation gives CASSLRGTDTQYF.

The chain is built from TRBV28 and TRBJ1-1; D not resolved. The length of the CDR3 is 15 residues. V was trimmed by 3 bases and J by 11 bases, leaving 22 bases between them. CDR1 and CDR2 (germline): MDHEN, SYDVKM. In DNA form, the CDR3 reads TGTGCCAGCAGTTTGGGGAGGGAAGCCAAACTTGAGGCTTTCTTT. As protein: CASSLGREAKLEAFF. Drawing the rest from reference TRBV28 and TRBJ1-1, the complete variable domain is DVKVTQSSRYLVKRTGEKVFLECVQDMDHENMFWYRQDPGLGLRLIYFSYDVKMKEKGDIPEGYSVSREKKERFSLILESASTNQTSMYLCASSLGREAKLEAFFGQGTRLTVV.